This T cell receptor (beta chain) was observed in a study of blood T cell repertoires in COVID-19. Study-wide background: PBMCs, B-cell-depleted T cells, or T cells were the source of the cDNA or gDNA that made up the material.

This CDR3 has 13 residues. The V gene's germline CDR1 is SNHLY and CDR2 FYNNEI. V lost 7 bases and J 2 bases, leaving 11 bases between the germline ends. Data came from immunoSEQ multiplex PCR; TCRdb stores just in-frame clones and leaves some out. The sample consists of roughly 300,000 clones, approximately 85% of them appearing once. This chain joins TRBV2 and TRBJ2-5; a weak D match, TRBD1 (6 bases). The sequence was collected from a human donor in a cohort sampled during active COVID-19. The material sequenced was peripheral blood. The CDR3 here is CASTQGRQETQYF. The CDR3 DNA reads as TGTGCCAGCACCCAGGGGCGTCAAGAGACCCAGTACTTC.